Presented here are 20 T cell receptor beta chains from one specimen sequenced in a study of Graves' ophthalmopathy and Graves' hyperthyroidism. The sequenced template was RNA, covering the TCR beta CDR3 region. Second-round multiplex PCR came after first-round RT-PCR with HTBI primers. TCRdb redid the calling of the multiplex PCR reads with MiXCR, one entry per CDR3 protein. The data contain about 740,000 distinct CDR3 sequences, approximately 40% of them singletons. Sequencing input: peripheral blood. These receptors were obtained from an adult man with Graves' ophthalmopathy.

This chain links TRBV20-1 with TRBJ2-5; 7 bases align to TRBD2. V lost 0 bases, J lost 5 bases, and 3 bases stayed unmatched. Per the germline V gene, CDR1 is DFQATT and CDR2 is SNEGSKA (reference sequence). The CDR3 sequence is 13 residues long. The DNA for the CDR3 is TGCAGTGCTAGAGATGCGGGGGTGGAGACCCAGTACTTC. As protein: CSARDAGVETQYF.

Remarks on this clonotype: A much larger clone lies a single base off, so this may be a read error. DNA for the CDR3: TGTGCCACCAGTGACTCGGGACAGCCTAACCAAGAGACCCAGTACTTC. This gives the protein CATSDSGQPNQETQYF. The chain couples TRBV24-1 to TRBJ2-5, with TRBD1 matching over 7 bases. CDR1 is KGHDR, CDR2 SFDVKD, per germline. V shed 4 bases and J 0 bases; nucleotides not matched to a gene: 7. The CDR3 consists of 16 residues.

Of note for this clonotype: One junction end does not reproduce the germline sequence, and a read error may be involved. The chain combines TRBV25-1 with TRBJ2-7; 7 nucleotides align to TRBD2. Germline CDR1 is MGHDK and CDR2 is SYGVNS. This CDR3 comprises 16 residues. The chain's CDR3 is CASSLYGGSTVDEQYF. CDR3 bases: TGCGCCAGCAGCCTCTACGGGGGGAGTACGGTCGACGAGCAGTACTTC.

This clonotype was seen repeatedly, ten times or more. The chain recombines TRBV12-3 or TRBV12-4 with TRBJ1-6, with TRBD1 matching over 9 bases. V dropped 6 bases and J dropped 10; count of bases not matched to a gene: 4. The CDR3 spans 13 residues. The CDR3 DNA sequence: TGTGCCAGCAGAACAGGGGGCTGGTCACCCCTCCACTTT. This gives the protein CASRTGGWSPLHF.

For this clonotype: This may arise from a read error, as a much more abundant clone is one base away. V and J are TRBV12-3 or TRBV12-4 and TRBJ1-1; tentatively, D is TRBD1 (6 bases). CDR3 length: 10 amino acids. The CDR3 protein is CASSSGDALF. Here the CDR3 DNA reads TGTGCCAGCAGCTCAGGGGATGCTCTCTTT.

V usage is TRBV10-3 and J usage is TRBJ2-5; D is unresolved. Deletions cut 2 bases from V and 2 bases from J, with 6 bases between. In germline, CDR1 is ENHRY, CDR2 SYGVKD. This CDR3 is built from 13 residues. The CDR3 region has the DNA TGTGCCATCAGTGAGACAGCTCAAGAGACCCAGTACTTC. Its translation: CAISETAQETQYF.

This chain links TRBV10-2 with TRBJ2-5; perhaps D is TRBD1 or TRBD2 (5 bases each). The length of the CDR3 is 12 residues. Germline V lookup: CDR1 WSHSY, CDR2 SAAADI. V was shortened by 3 bases and J by 4 bases, with 6 bases between the two germline ends. For the CDR3, the DNA is TGCGCCAGCAGTGACGGGACAGAGACCCAGTACTTC. This encodes CASSDGTETQYF.

The rearrangement links TRBV6-1 to TRBJ1-5, with 7 nucleotides matching TRBD1. The CDR3 consists of 16 residues. In germline, CDR1 is MNHNS, CDR2 SASEGT. The ends lost 3 bases at V and 2 bases at J; junction bases unmatched: 7. CDR3 region: CASSEYRGSGNQPQHF. As DNA, the CDR3 is TGTGCCAGCAGTGAGTACAGGGGCAGCGGCAATCAGCCCCAGCATTTT.

In this sample, this clonotype turned up a few times. The J gene is TRBJ2-7, the V gene TRBV5-8; tentatively, D is TRBD2 (5 bases). Germline CDR1 and CDR2: SGHTS and YDEGEE. V lost 5 bases and J lost 5, with 11 bases in between. There are 12 residues in the CDR3. As DNA, the CDR3 is TGTGCCAGCAGGGGAGAACAGAACGAGCAGTACTTC. This translates into CASRGEQNEQYF. The whole variable domain, remainder taken from reference TRBV5-8 and TRBJ2-7, is EAGVTQSPTHLIKTRGQQATLRCSPISGHTSVYWYQQALGLGLQFLLWYDEGEERNRGNFPPRFSGRQFPNYSSELNVNALELEDSALYLCASRGEQNEQYFGPGTRLTVT.

This clonotype was seen a handful of times. The chain has TRBV7-9 and TRBJ2-6; D gene uncertain. Trimming took off 6 bases at V and 0 bases at J, with 9 bases between the two ends. The CDR3 consists of 15 residues. Germline-derived CDR1 and CDR2 are SEHNR and FQNEAQ (reference sequence). As DNA, the CDR3 is TGTGCCAGCAGTTCCCAGGCCTCTGGGGCCAACGTCCTGACTTTC. Amino acids: CASSSQASGANVLTF.

This clonotype was found many times. This chain uses TRBV2 with TRBJ1-6, with a weak D call TRBD1 (5 bases). Germline lookup yields CDR1 SNHLY and CDR2 FYNNEI. V was trimmed by 1 base and J by 7 bases, leaving 11 bases between them. This CDR3 is 15 amino acids long. DNA for the CDR3: TGTGCCAGCAGTGAAGGTCAGGGAAACAATTCACCCCTCCACTTT. This sequence encodes CASSEGQGNNSPLHF.

This clonotype came up many times. The V gene is TRBV15, the J gene TRBJ2-7, with D maybe TRBD1 (5 bases). This CDR3 comprises 13 residues. V was pared by 0 bases and J by 6 bases, with 9 bases between. CDR1 is LNHNV and CDR2 is YYDKDF in the germline V gene (reference sequence). CDR3 region: CATSREGLSEQYF. The CDR3 nucleotides are TGTGCCACCAGCAGAGAGGGGCTTAGCGAGCAGTACTTC.

The chain joins TRBV19 to TRBJ1-1, with TRBD1 as a possible D gene (5 bases). Germline CDR1 is LNHDA and CDR2 is SQIVND (reference sequence). The CDR3 is 13 residues long. Trimming stripped 4 bases from V and 3 bases from J, with 9 bases between. The CDR3 here is CASSTRGYTEAFF. CDR3 bases: TGTGCCAGTAGTACTCGGGGGTACACTGAAGCTTTCTTT.

V and J are TRBV7-9 and TRBJ1-1; TRBD1 aligns across 11 bases. Germline V gene sequence: CDR1 SEHNR, CDR2 FQNEAQ (reference sequence). The CDR3 sequence is 16 residues long. V shed 3 bases, J shed 4 bases, and the junction held 7 bases outside the gene matches. For the CDR3, the DNA is TGTGCCAGCAGCTTTGGGGACAGGGGGTCCCGCACTGAAGCTTTCTTT. It is translated as CASSFGDRGSRTEAFF.

This clonotype was observed a few times. This chain connects TRBV7-2 to TRBJ2-7; D uncertain. The CDR3 is made up of 14 amino acids. Trimming shortened V by 8 bases and J by 3 bases, and 17 bases separated the two germline ends. CDR1 SGHTA and CDR2 FQGNSA come from the germline V gene. The DNA for the CDR3 is TGTGCCAGCTCACCACCGGCAGACGTCTACGAGCAGTACTTC. This codes for CASSPPADVYEQYF.

This chain joins TRBV5-1 and TRBJ2-7; 9 nucleotides agree with TRBD2. The V and J ends lost 3 bases and 0 bases, in that order; junction bases with no gene match: 10. Per the germline V gene, CDR1 is SGHRS and CDR2 is YFSETQ. This CDR3 region has 17 residues. CDR3 amino acids: CASSSPLRGRASYEQYF. The CDR3 coding sequence is TGCGCCAGCAGCTCTCCCCTGCGCGGGAGGGCCTCCTACGAGCAGTACTTC.

This clonotype was seen repeatedly, ten times or more. The chain recombines TRBV6-6 with TRBJ1-2; unclear D gene. The CDR3 is 12 amino acids. CDR1 MNHNY and CDR2 SVGAGI come from the germline V gene (reference sequence). The V and J ends lost 6 bases and 6 bases respectively, with 11 bases between them. CDR3 amino acids: CASRLGRDGYTF. The CDR3 DNA sequence: TGTGCCAGCAGACTCGGACGGGATGGCTACACCTTC.

This clonotype was recorded a few times. A read error may account for a junction end that differs from germline. This chain links TRBV7-9 with TRBJ2-7; no reliable D call. CDR1 and CDR2 from the germline V gene are SEHNR and FQNEAQ (reference sequence). There are 12 residues in the CDR3. Written as DNA, the CDR3 is TGTGCCAGCAGCTCAGAGTCCTACAAGCAGTACTTC. Residues: CASSSESYKQYF.

The chain carries TRBV20-1 and TRBJ2-5, with a weak D call TRBD1 (6 bases). The V and J ends lost 6 bases and 4 bases respectively, with 18 bases between them. The CDR3 has 14 residues. Germline values: CDR1 DFQATT, CDR2 SNEGSKA (reference sequence). The DNA of the CDR3 is TGCAGTGCACGGCCTCAGGGGCCCCCAGAGACCCAGTACTTC. Protein: CSARPQGPPETQYF.

This clonotype came up many times. The chain has TRBV29-1 and TRBJ1-2; the D gene is possibly TRBD1 (5 bases). With 5 bases removed from V and 4 bases from J, the gap between germline ends came to 11 bases. Germline V gives CDR1 SQVTM, CDR2 ANQGSEA. This CDR3 comprises 12 residues. CDR3 in DNA: TGCAGCGTTCGTGTGGGGACCTATGGCTACACCTTC. Its translation: CSVRVGTYGYTF.